Detailed here is one TCR beta chain. This specimen comes from a study of T cell responses to AZD1222 COVID-19 vaccine. This table comes from immunoSEQ multiplex PCR, and its TCRdb copy is limited to in-frame clones, with some not included. This table has over 110,000 clones, around 94% appearing once. The CDR3 covers 17 residues. Trimming took 7 bases from V and 3 from J, leaving 22 bases between them. This clonotype originated in an adult who had recovered from COVID-19. V and J are TRBV23-1 and TRBJ2-1; unclear D gene. TRBV23-1 falls under the ORF class, with uncertain function. This specimen consisted of peripheral blood, obtained after recovery from COVID-19. The CDR3 region is CASIKSCSRPIYNEQFF. CDR3 sequence (DNA): TGCGCCAGCATCAAATCTTGTAGCAGACCCATCTACAATGAGCAGTTCTTC.